This T cell receptor beta chain came from a study of blood T cell repertoires in COVID-19 (dated by TCRdb to the early 2020s). Study-level background: The collaborator samples originated in the United States, Italy and Spain and spanned the acute and convalescent phases of COVID-19. The material from the prospective study consisted of cDNA or gDNA derived from T cells, B-cell-depleted T cells, or PBMCs. Subjects who had been exposed to COVID-19, were actively infected with it, or had recovered from it provided the deeply sampled blood TCRbeta repertoires that made up the dataset. The repertoires were made available in a free public database intended to serve as a resource for research on the immune response to SARS-CoV-2. The samples were drawn from the first 160 participants of the ongoing ImmuneRACE study and from 950 to 1,500 subjects provided by 6 global collaborators. A de-identified subject ID, COVID-19 status, age in years and sex were almost always included in the sample metadata. Where available, HLA class I and class II types were obtained from metadata supplied by the sample provider rather than from assay-based typing.

TCRbeta CDR3 regions were amplified from genomic DNA by means of the immunoSEQ Assay, a bias-controlled multiplex PCR. On the authors' methods: The number of nucleated cells in each sample was estimated by amplification of reference gene primers within the assay. To quantify the absolute abundance of each unique TCRbeta CDR3 rearrangement, sequence reads were collapsed and filtered. For each sample, productive Simpson clonality was calculated as the square root of Simpson's diversity index across productive rearrangements. Held by TCRdb, this immuneACCESS table contains in-frame sequences only and omits some clones. Under half of the omission traces to an unresolved V gene where checked; the cause of the rest is unknown. The V and J calls and clone size were taken over from that table, and D and trimming were inferred from the DNA. Across this sample there are approximately 190,000 clones, with 84% seen only once. The biggest ten clones account for 4% to 6% of the sample.

The collaborating institutions used their own protocols to collect whole blood in K2EDTA tubes. Collaborator samples were shipped for TCRbeta analysis as frozen whole blood, isolated PBMCs, or DNA extracted from either sample type. Overall study results and their limits: The quantity of clinical and demographic metadata differed by source and by participant and was supplied without curation.

V loses 8 bases, J loses 7 bases, and the germline ends lie 12 bases apart. Taken from the germline V gene, the CDR1 and CDR2 loops are MGHDK and SYGVNS. Reading from cysteine to phenylalanine, the CDR3 counts 13 amino acids. Only the CDR3 region is kept as DNA, spanning 39 bases read in frame from base 1. For this clone: Its antigen remains undetermined. There are no base qualities to consult, and no much larger clone falls within one base.

Specimen: peripheral blood. The origin of this receptor is a woman aged 70 to 79 with active or convalescent COVID-19. The rearranged segments are TRBV25-1 and TRBJ1-6; TRBD1 could be the D gene, as 6 bases match. The DNA sequence follows: TGTGCCAGCCAGGGGTTCCTAAATTCACCCCTCCACTTT. It translates to CASQGFLNSPLHF.